The next 21 T cell receptor beta chains were all read from a single sample in a study of CD8+ T cells in alopecia areata (dated by TCRdb to between 2018 and 2020). Library construction relied on the immunoSEQ multiplex PCR assay. RNA was extracted from all samples and reverse transcribed into cDNA, which served as template for TCR sequencing. The clones in this table, taken by TCRdb from immuneACCESS, are in-frame only. Not every clone is retained; where verified, under half of the shortfall comes from an unresolved V gene, and the cause of the rest is unknown. Present in this sample are over 150,000 clones, 59% of which were seen just once. The top ten constitute roughly 15% of the sample. Interpreted using the paper, the time point label stands for: baseline before oral tofacitinib. Sequenced here: CD4+ T cells sorted from blood, sampled at week 0. The receptor source for this set is a human donor with alopecia areata.

The CDR3 region has the DNA TGTGCCTGGAGCTACAGGACTAATGAAAAACTGTTTTTT. This encodes CAWSYRTNEKLFF. The chain employs TRBV30 and TRBJ1-4; D is possibly TRBD1 (5 bases). The germline gives CDR1 GTSNPN, CDR2 SVGIG (reference sequence). The CDR3 covers 13 residues. The ends were cut back, 3 bases at V and 2 bases at J, with 7 bases in the middle.

V is TRBV7-2 and J is TRBJ2-1, with a weak D call TRBD2 (6 bases). Deletions cut 1 base from V and 4 bases from J, with 11 bases between. There are 15 residues in the CDR3. Per the germline V gene, CDR1 is SGHTA and CDR2 is FQGNSA. CDR3 sequence reads: CASSLVSGQYNEQFF. In nucleotides, the CDR3 is TGTGCCAGCAGCTTAGTGAGCGGGCAGTACAATGAGCAGTTCTTC. Supplemented by reference TRBV7-2 and TRBJ2-1, the full variable domain reads GAGVSQSPSNKVTEKGKDVELRCDPISGHTALYWYRQSLGQGLEFLIYFQGNSAPDKSGLPSDRFSAERTGGSVSTLTIQRTQQEDSAVYLCASSLVSGQYNEQFFGPGTRLTVL.

The chain links TRBV5-6 to TRBJ2-7; 10 bases match TRBD1. Germline lookup yields CDR1 SGHDT and CDR2 YYEEEE. The ends lost 2 bases at V and 0 bases at J; junction bases unmatched: 2. The CDR3 consists of 15 residues. The CDR3 DNA sequence: TGTGCCAGCAGCTTCGGGACAGGGGCCTCCTACGAGCAGTACTTC. Translating gives CASSFGTGASYEQYF. The variable domain in full, completed from reference TRBV5-6 and TRBJ2-7, reads DAGVTQSPTHLIKTRGQQVTLRCSPKSGHDTVSWYQQALGQGPQFIFQYYEEEERQRGNFPDRFSGHQFPNYSSELNVNALLLGDSALYLCASSFGTGASYEQYFGPGTRLTVT.

The V gene is TRBV7-2, the J gene TRBJ2-1; a possible D gene is TRBD1 (6 bases). The CDR3 loop spans 13 amino acids. Per the germline V gene, CDR1 is SGHTA and CDR2 is FQGNSA. The ends were cut back, 4 bases at V and 5 bases at J, with 9 bases in the middle. CDR3 protein: CASSSTGNNEQFF. The DNA of the CDR3 is TGTGCCAGCAGCTCAACAGGGAACAATGAGCAGTTCTTC.

A single count supports this clone. This rearrangement joins TRBV25-1 to TRBJ2-7, with TRBD2 matching 9 bases. The germline gives CDR1 MGHDK, CDR2 SYGVNS. The CDR3 totals 15 residues. The junction had 7 bases not matched to a gene; V was cut back by 4 bases and J by 3 bases. The CDR3 loop is CASSGASGVLYEQYF. CDR3 in DNA: TGTGCCAGCAGTGGGGCTAGCGGGGTTCTCTACGAGCAGTACTTC.

Only a few counts were recorded for this clone. This sequence joins TRBV29-1 and TRBJ2-3; D possibly matches TRBD1 or TRBD2 (6 bases each). V was clipped by 3 bases and J by 1 base, with 11 bases between them. The CDR3 contains 14 residues. Germline CDR1 is SQVTM and CDR2 is ANQGSEA. In DNA, the CDR3 is TGCAGCGTTGACGGGGGCAGGGGCACAGATACGCAGTATTTT. This translates into CSVDGGRGTDTQYF.

J is TRBJ1-2 and V is TRBV30; D unresolved. The CDR3 is made up of 15 amino acids. CDR1 is GTSNPN and CDR2 is SVGIG in the germline V gene (reference sequence). The germline V and J ends were trimmed by 0 bases and 4 bases, with 15 bases remaining between them. The CDR3 loop is CAWSVGHLDSYGYTF. CDR3 sequence (DNA): TGTGCCTGGAGTGTAGGGCATCTAGATTCCTATGGCTACACCTTC.

The chain carries TRBV29-1 and TRBJ1-3; possible D gene TRBD1, 6 bases. The CDR3 spans 13 residues. Looked up from germline, CDR1 is SQVTM and CDR2 is ANQGSEA. Trimming pared 4 bases from V and 4 bases from J, leaving 11 bases between. The CDR3 nucleotides are TGCAGCGTTGGCCCCGGACAGGGAAACACCATATATTTT. Its protein product is CSVGPGQGNTIYF.

The chain recombines TRBV5-5 with TRBJ1-4, with TRBD1 as a possible D gene (5 bases). CDR3 length: 17 residues. Germline V gene lookup returns CDR1 SGHKS and CDR2 YYEKEE (reference sequence). Trimming left V 0 bases short and J 7 bases short, with 19 bases between. DNA of the CDR3: TGTGCCAGCAGCTTGGGCCCCGAGGGAGGGGACGTTGAAAAACTGTTTTTT. Translated, it gives CASSLGPEGGDVEKLFF. Looking up the rest from reference TRBV5-5 and TRBJ1-4 gives the full variable domain: DAGVTQSPTHLIKTRGQQVTLRCSPISGHKSVSWYQQVLGQGPQFIFQYYEKEERGRGNFPDRFSARQFPNYSSELNVNALLLGDSALYLCASSLGPEGGDVEKLFFGSGTQLSVL.

The CDR3 is CASLPGVGSPLHF. The CDR3 DNA follows: TGTGCCAGCCTTCCTGGGGTTGGTTCACCCCTCCACTTT. The chain has TRBV27 and TRBJ1-6, with D unclear. Trimming took off 8 bases at V and 9 bases at J, with 14 bases between the two ends. Germline loops: CDR1 MNHEY, CDR2 SMNVEV (reference sequence). The CDR3 is 13 amino acids.

This clone was counted a few times. This rearrangement joins TRBV2 to TRBJ2-3, with TRBD1 matching over 8 bases. The CDR3 spans 16 residues. CDR1 and CDR2 from the germline V gene are SNHLY and FYNNEI. The ends lost 6 bases at V and 1 base at J; junction bases unmatched: 9. This CDR3 is CASSPPGTGRTDTQYF. CDR3 bases: TGTGCCAGCAGCCCCCCTGGGACAGGACGCACAGATACGCAGTATTTT.

This chain links TRBV5-6 with TRBJ1-4; 9 bases are a match to TRBD1. The germline CDR1 and CDR2 sequences are SGHDT and YYEEEE. This CDR3 is 14 amino acids long. Losses at the gene ends were 4 bases for V and 8 bases for J; bases not matched to a gene: 6. The CDR3 DNA follows: TGTGCCAGCAGCGGGACAGGGAATGGAGAAAAACTGTTTTTT. Translating it yields CASSGTGNGEKLFF.

The chain links TRBV18 to TRBJ1-1; TRBD1 aligns across 9 bases. After removal of 3 bases from V and 3 bases from J, the junction contained 8 bases not matched to a gene. This CDR3 has 16 residues. In germline, CDR1 is KGHSH, CDR2 LQKENI. The CDR3 here is CASSPLSGQGYTEAFF. The CDR3 DNA reads as TGTGCCAGCTCACCGTTATCGGGACAGGGATACACTGAAGCTTTCTTT.

This chain connects TRBV11-2 to TRBJ2-5; D uncertain. Germline lookup yields CDR1 SGHAT and CDR2 FQNNGV. V lost 4 bases, J lost 5 bases, and 8 bases lay in between. The CDR3 length is 12 residues. The CDR3 nucleotides are TGTGCCAGCAGCTCCTTTAGGGAGACCCAGTACTTC. It specifies CASSSFRETQYF.

This chain joins TRBV7-9 and TRBJ1-5, with TRBD1 identical over 8 bases. V shed 5 bases and J 3 bases; nucleotides not matched to a gene: 6. Germline V CDR1 and CDR2: SEHNR, FQNEAQ (reference sequence). The CDR3 is 15 residues long. CDR3 sequence: CASSAGTGSNQPQHF. DNA for the CDR3: TGTGCCAGCAGCGCCGGGACAGGTTCCAATCAGCCCCAGCATTTT.

This chain links TRBV7-9 with TRBJ2-3; 11 nucleotides agree with TRBD2. The germline gives CDR1 SEHNR, CDR2 FQNEAQ (reference sequence). The CDR3 has 15 residues. J was trimmed by 4 bases and V by 7 bases; bases with no gene match: 7. The CDR3 nucleotides are TGTGCCAGCAACAGACTAGCGGGGCCTTCAGATACGCAGTATTTT. Translation: CASNRLAGPSDTQYF.

Concerning this clone itself: The junction departs from the called germline gene at one end, perhaps through a read error. The chain joins TRBV9 to TRBJ2-5; 7 bases fit TRBD1. The CDR3 runs to 14 residues. Germline assignment: CDR1 SGDLS and CDR2 YYNGEE. Here the CDR3 reads CASSVDRGRESQYF. The CDR3 DNA follows: TGTGCCAGCAGCGTAGACAGGGGAAGAGAGTCCCAGTACTTC.

The genes are TRBV9 and TRBJ1-1; D not resolved. V shed 0 bases and J shed 11 bases, with 14 bases lying between them. The CDR3 has 13 amino acids. CDR1 SGDLS and CDR2 YYNGEE come from the germline V gene. The CDR3 sequence is CASSVDPRSGAFF. For the CDR3, the DNA is TGTGCCAGCAGCGTAGACCCCCGGTCCGGGGCTTTCTTT.

As to this clone: In this CDR3 the conserved last residue, phenylalanine or tryptophan, is missing, so a read error is likely. The V gene is TRBV9, the J gene TRBJ1-3, with D uncertain. V lost 4 bases, J lost 2 bases, and 22 bases lay in between. Germline V CDR1 and CDR2: SGDLS, YYNGEE. The CDR3 has 18 amino acids. CDR3 loop: CASSPHVGRGGTGNTIYL. The DNA of the CDR3 is TGTGCCAGCAGCCCACACGTAGGACGGGGTGGAACTGGAAACACCATATATCTT.

The chain recombines TRBV18 with TRBJ1-3; no definite D call. The CDR3 spans 13 residues. Trimming removed 6 bases from V and 0 bases from J, with 6 bases in between. Germline loops: CDR1 KGHSH, CDR2 LQKENI. CDR3 region: CASSSGSGNTIYF. The DNA of the CDR3 is TGTGCCAGCTCGTCGGGCTCTGGAAACACCATATATTTT.

J is TRBJ2-5 and V is TRBV5-6, with D possibly TRBD1 on 5 matching bases. V lost 4 bases, J lost 5 bases, and 18 bases lay in between. The germline V gene has CDR1 SGHDT and CDR2 YYEEEE. The CDR3 consists of 15 residues. The CDR3 loop is CASSPRGQSSETQYF. CDR3 sequence (DNA): TGTGCCAGCAGCCCAAGAGGACAAAGTTCGGAGACCCAGTACTTC.